This is a list of T cell receptor beta chains from one sample in a study of T cell repertoires and Cas9 in healthy adults. Profiling relied on immunoSEQ multiplex PCR, and the TCRdb table lists in-frame clones only, not all of them. The sample consists of some 21,000 clones, roughly 90% of them appearing once. Sequencing used CD4+ effector T cells (CD127+, CD25-, CD137-, CD154-) from PBMCs; culture status not recorded. The receptor set was obtained from a human donor in good health. The CDR3 runs from the conserved cysteine through the conserved F or W. A D gene is named only where the DNA matches it firmly. Only some rows state a clone size, as once, few, many or a class for expanded clones.

>TRBV29-1|TRBD1|-|TRBJ1-5|18
TGCAGCGTTGAAGGCGGGGCGGGACAGGGGGGCGCCAATCAGCCCCAGCATTTT
CSVEGGAGQGGANQPQHF
>TRBV18|TRBD1|-|TRBJ1-4|16
TGTGCCAGCTCGCAGGCGAAGGGGACAGCTAATGAAAAACTGTTTTTT
CASSQAKGTANEKLFF
>TRBV19|-|-|TRBJ2-5|11
TGTGCCAGTAGTTCTGAAGAGACCCAGTACTTC
CASSSEETQYF
>TRBV5-1|-|-|TRBJ1-1|13
TGCGCCAGCAGCCTACGGGGAGGCACTGAAGCTTTCTTT
CASSLRGGTEAFF
>TRBV5-1|-|-|TRBJ1-1|12
TGCGCCAGCAGCCCCCCGTCAGGGGCAGCTTTCTTT
CASSPPSGAAFF
>TRBV2|-|once|TRBJ2-2|14
TGTGCCAGCAAGGCTGACTTGGGAACCGGGGAGCTGTTTTTT
CASKADLGTGELFF
>TRBV27|-|-|TRBJ1-6|15
TGTGCCAGCAGCCTTAACCGGGCCTATAATTCACCCCTCCACTTT
CASSLNRAYNSPLHF
>TRBV2|-|-|TRBJ2-2|14
TGTGCCAGCAGTCCGCCCCTCCGGACCGGGGAGCTGTTTTTT
CASSPPLRTGELFF
>TRBV18|-|once|TRBJ1-5|12
TGTGCCAGCTCCCCGCCCTCGGGGCCCCAGCATTTT
CASSPPSGPQHF
>TRBV27|-|-|TRBJ1-1|14
TGTGCCAGCAGTTTAGGACGGATGAACACTGAAGCTTTCTTT
CASSLGRMNTEAFF
>TRBV2|-|-|TRBJ2-3|13
TGTGCCAGTAAACAGGGATGGAAGGATACGCAGTATTTT
CASKQGWKDTQYF
>TRBV14|-|once|TRBJ1-6|15
TGTGCCAGCAGCCCTCTGGCTAGCGGAGCTTCACCCCTCCACTTT
CASSPLASGASPLHF
>TRBV30|TRBD1|-|TRBJ1-6|15
TGTGCCTGGAGGGGGACAGTCAAGTATAATTCACCCCTCCACTTT
CAWRGTVKYNSPLHF
>TRBV25-1|-|-|TRBJ1-1|16
TGTGCCAGCAGTGCCTTTTCCCGGGGCCCGAACACTGAAGCTTTCTTT
CASSAFSRGPNTEAFF
>TRBV6-6|TRBD1|-|TRBJ1-6|15
TGTGCCAGCAGTGGGACAGGGGTAGATAATTCACCCCTCCACTTT
CASSGTGVDNSPLHF
>TRBV28|-|-|TRBJ2-1|18
TGTGCCAGCAGTTCACCACTCGGACGGGGTGGGTCCTACAATGAGCAGTTCTTC
CASSSPLGRGGSYNEQFF
>TRBV11-2|-|-|TRBJ1-4|16
TGTGCCAGCAGCTCGAACCGGGGGTCGCCTAATGAAAAACTGTTTTTT
CASSSNRGSPNEKLFF
>TRBV7-7|TRBD1|-|TRBJ2-7|13
TGTGCTAGCAGCCCCCGACAGGGTGGCGAGCAGTACTTC
CASSPRQGGEQYF
>TRBV6-6|-|-|TRBJ1-1|14
TGTGCCAGCAGTTTTCCCCGGGAGAACACTGAAGCTTTCTTT
CASSFPRENTEAFF
>TRBV19|-|-|TRBJ2-7|18
TGTGCCAGTAGCAATGAATATGGCCGGGACGGGAGCTCCTACGAGCAGTACTTC
CASSNEYGRDGSSYEQYF
>TRBV10-3|TRBD1|-|TRBJ2-3|15
TGTGCCATCAGTGGGACAGGTCACGATACAGATACGCAGTATTTT
CAISGTGHDTDTQYF
>TRBV5-1|-|once|TRBJ1-6|16
TGCGCCAGCAGCTTGCAGTCAGGGGACTTTAATTCACCCCTCCACTTT
CASSLQSGDFNSPLHF
>TRBV10-2|-|once|TRBJ1-5|12
TGCGCCAGCAGTGTTCATCTCGGGCCCCAGCATTTT
CASSVHLGPQHF
>TRBV6-6|-|-|TRBJ1-1|13
TGTGCCAGCAGACAGGGTGTGGGCACTGAAGCTTTCTTT
CASRQGVGTEAFF
>TRBV6-5|TRBD1|-|TRBJ2-7|13
TGTGCCAGCAGAGCGACAGGGTCCTACGAGCAGTACTTC
CASRATGSYEQYF
>TRBV5-1|TRBD1|-|TRBJ1-2|15
TGCGCCAGCAGCCTAGGACAGGGGGGGTTCTATGGCTACACCTTC
CASSLGQGGFYGYTF
>TRBV6-1|-|-|TRBJ1-2|13
TGTGCCAGCAGTGCAGGGGCGAACTATGGCTACACCTTC
CASSAGANYGYTF
>TRBV10-2|TRBD2|-|TRBJ2-2|15
TGCGCCACCTACGGTCCTAGCGGGGGGCGTGAGGAGCTGTTTTTT
CATYGPSGGREELFF
>TRBV14|TRBD1|-|TRBJ2-7|15
TGTGCCAGCAGCCAAGAGTGGACAGGCAATTACGAGCAGTACTTC
CASSQEWTGNYEQYF
>TRBV5-1|-|-|TRBJ1-2|13
TGCGCCAGCAGCTCCTCATTGGACGATGGCTACACCTTC
CASSSSLDDGYTF
>TRBV2|-|-|TRBJ2-5|14
TGTGCCAGCAGTGAAGCGCCCGGGTTGGAGACCCAGTACTTC
CASSEAPGLETQYF
>TRBV7-2|-|-|TRBJ1-2|13
TGTGCCAGCACCCCACTCCGGAGTGGAGGCTACACCTTC
CASTPLRSGGYTF
>TRBV19|-|-|TRBJ2-3|14
TGTGCCAGTAGTACGGGGTACAGCACAGATACGCAGTATTTT
CASSTGYSTDTQYF
>TRBV6-7|-|once|TRBJ1-1|16
TGTGCCAGCACCCCCCACCAGCCCCGACTTCGCACTGAAGCTTTCTTT
CASTPHQPRLRTEAFF
>TRBV7-2|TRBD1|-|TRBJ2-1|15
TGTGCCAGCAGCTTAGACAGGGGCCGCTACAATGAGCAGTTCTTC
CASSLDRGRYNEQFF
>TRBV7-9|TRBD1|-|TRBJ2-5|13
TGTGCCAGCGACTCTGGACAGGGAGGGACCCAGTACTTC
CASDSGQGGTQYF
>TRBV7-9|-|once|TRBJ2-5|15
TGTGCCAGCAGCCCCCACACTGGGGGAGCGGAGACCCAGTACTTC
CASSPHTGGAETQYF
>TRBV7-9|-|-|TRBJ2-7|16
TGTGCCAGCAGCTTAATCGAGGCAGGGGCTTCCTACGAGCAGTACTTC
CASSLIEAGASYEQYF
>TRBV4-1|TRBD1|-|TRBJ1-5|19
TGCGCCAGCAGCCCCGCCCGGGACAGGGGTAGGTTAGACGATCAGCCCCAGCATTTT
CASSPARDRGRLDDQPQHF
>TRBV5-5|-|-|TRBJ1-1|13
TGTGCCAGCAGCTTGACAGGGAACACTGAAGCTTTCTTT
CASSLTGNTEAFF
>TRBV14|TRBD1|-|TRBJ1-2|16
TGTGCCAGCAGCCCCAGTCCCGGGACAGGGTTCTATGGCTACACCTTC
CASSPSPGTGFYGYTF
>TRBV6-6|-|-|TRBJ2-7|15
TGTGCCAGCACTAACAAGCAGGGGTATACCTACGAGCAGTACTTC
CASTNKQGYTYEQYF
>TRBV28|TRBD1|-|TRBJ1-1|16
TGTGCCAGCAGTCCTAACAGGGGGGAGGCGAACACTGAAGCTTTCTTT
CASSPNRGEANTEAFF
>TRBV2|-|-|TRBJ1-2|13
TGTGCCAGCAGTTACAGGGTGGACTATGGCTACACCTTC
CASSYRVDYGYTF
>TRBV2|-|-|TRBJ2-1|12
TGTGCCAGCAGTGGGTATGTCAATGAGCAGTTCTTC
CASSGYVNEQFF
>TRBV28|-|once|TRBJ1-1|11
TGTGCCGCTGAGGAGGGTACTGAAGCTTTCTTT
CAAEEGTEAFF